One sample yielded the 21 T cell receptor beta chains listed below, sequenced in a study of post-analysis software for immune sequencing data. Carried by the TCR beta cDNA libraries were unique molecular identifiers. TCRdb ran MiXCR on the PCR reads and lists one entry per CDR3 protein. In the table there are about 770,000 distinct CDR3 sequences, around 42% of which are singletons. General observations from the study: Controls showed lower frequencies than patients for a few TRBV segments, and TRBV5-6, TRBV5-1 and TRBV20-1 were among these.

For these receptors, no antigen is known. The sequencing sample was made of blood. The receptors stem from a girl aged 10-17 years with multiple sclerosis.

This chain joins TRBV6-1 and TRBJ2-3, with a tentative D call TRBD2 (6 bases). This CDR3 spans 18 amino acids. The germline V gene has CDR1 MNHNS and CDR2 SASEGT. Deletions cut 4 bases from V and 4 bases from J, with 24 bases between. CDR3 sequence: CASSVLVRSGLPPDTQYF. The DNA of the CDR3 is TGTGCCAGCAGTGTGTTGGTTCGTAGCGGCCTCCCCCCAGATACGCAGTATTTT.

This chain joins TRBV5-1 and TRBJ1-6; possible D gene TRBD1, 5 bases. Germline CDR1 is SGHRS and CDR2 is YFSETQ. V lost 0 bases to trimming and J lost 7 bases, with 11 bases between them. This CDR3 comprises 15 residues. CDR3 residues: CASSLVTETNSPLHF. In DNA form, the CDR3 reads TGCGCCAGCAGCTTGGTGACAGAAACCAATTCACCCCTCCACTTT.

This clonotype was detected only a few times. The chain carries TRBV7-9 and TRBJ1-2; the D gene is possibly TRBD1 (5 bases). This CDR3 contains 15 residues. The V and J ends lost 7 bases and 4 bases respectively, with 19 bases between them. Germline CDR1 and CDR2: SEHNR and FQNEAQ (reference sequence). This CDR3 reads CASTDRGGDFYGYTF. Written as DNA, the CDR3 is TGTGCCAGCACCGATCGGGGCGGAGACTTCTATGGCTACACCTTC.

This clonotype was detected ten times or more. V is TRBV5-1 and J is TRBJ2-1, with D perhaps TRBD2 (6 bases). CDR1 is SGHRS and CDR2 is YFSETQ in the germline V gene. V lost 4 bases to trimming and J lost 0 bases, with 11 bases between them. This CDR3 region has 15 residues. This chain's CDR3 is CASSRDSSSYNEQFF. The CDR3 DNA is TGCGCCAGCAGCCGGGACTCCAGCTCCTACAATGAGCAGTTCTTC.

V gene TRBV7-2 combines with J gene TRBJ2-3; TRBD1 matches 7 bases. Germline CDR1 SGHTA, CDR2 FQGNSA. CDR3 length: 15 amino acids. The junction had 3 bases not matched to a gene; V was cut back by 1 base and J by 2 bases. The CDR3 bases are TGTGCCAGCAGCTTAGGAGGGACAGACACAGATACGCAGTATTTT. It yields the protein CASSLGGTDTDTQYF. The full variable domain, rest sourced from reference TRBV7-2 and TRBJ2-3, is GAGVSQSPSNKVTEKGKDVELRCDPISGHTALYWYRQSLGQGLEFLIYFQGNSAPDKSGLPSDRFSAERTGGSVSTLTIQRTQQEDSAVYLCASSLGGTDTDTQYFGPGTRLTVL.

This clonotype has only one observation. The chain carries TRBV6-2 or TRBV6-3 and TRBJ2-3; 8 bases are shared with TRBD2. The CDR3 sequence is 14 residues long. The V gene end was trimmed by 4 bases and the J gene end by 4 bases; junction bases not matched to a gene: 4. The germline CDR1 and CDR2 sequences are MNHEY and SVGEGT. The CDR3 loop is CASSLTSEADTQYF. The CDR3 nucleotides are TGTGCCAGCAGTTTGACTAGCGAGGCAGATACGCAGTATTTT.

CDR3 in amino acids: CATSRELLAGVKETQYF. In DNA form, the CDR3 reads TGTGCCACCAGCAGAGAGCTCCTAGCGGGAGTTAAGGAGACCCAGTACTTC. The gene calls are TRBV15 and TRBJ2-5; TRBD2 agrees at 10 bases. Germline CDR1 and CDR2: LNHNV and YYDKDF (reference sequence). The CDR3 runs 17 residues. Trimming at V came to 0 bases and at J to 5 bases, leaving 9 bases not matched to a gene. The full variable domain, with the rest looked up from reference TRBV15 and TRBJ2-5, is DAMVIQNPRYQVTQFGKPVTLSCSQTLNHNVMYWYQQKSSQAPKLLFHYYDKDFNNEADTPDNFQSRRPNTSFCFLDIRSPGLGDTAMYLCATSRELLAGVKETQYFGPGTRLLVL.

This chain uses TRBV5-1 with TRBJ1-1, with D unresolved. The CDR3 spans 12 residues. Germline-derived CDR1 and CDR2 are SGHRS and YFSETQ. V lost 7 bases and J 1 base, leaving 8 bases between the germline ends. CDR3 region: CASGRQNTEAFF. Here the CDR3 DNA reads TGCGCCAGCGGACGGCAGAACACTGAAGCTTTCTTT.

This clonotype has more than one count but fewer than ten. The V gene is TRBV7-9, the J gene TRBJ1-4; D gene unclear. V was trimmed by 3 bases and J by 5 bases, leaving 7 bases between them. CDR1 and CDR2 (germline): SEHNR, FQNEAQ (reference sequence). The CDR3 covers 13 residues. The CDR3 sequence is CASSFHTNEKLFF. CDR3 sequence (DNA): TGTGCCAGCAGCTTTCACACAAATGAAAAACTGTTTTTT.

The CDR3 DNA reads TGCAGTGCTGCCGCCGCATGGATAGTTGGAGACATTCAGTACTTC. Translation: CSAAAAWIVGDIQYF. V is TRBV20-1 and J is TRBJ2-4, with D unclear. CDR3 size: 15 residues. V gave up 5 bases and J gave up 8 bases, with 22 bases separating them. Germline CDR1 reads DFQATT; CDR2 reads SNEGSKA (reference sequence).

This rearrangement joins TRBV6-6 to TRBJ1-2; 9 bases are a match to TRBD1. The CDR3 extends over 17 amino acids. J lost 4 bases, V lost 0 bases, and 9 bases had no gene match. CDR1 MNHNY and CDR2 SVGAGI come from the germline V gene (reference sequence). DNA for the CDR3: TGTGCCAGCAGTTACTCAGGGACAGGGTCTTTTACCTATGGCTACACCTTC. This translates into CASSYSGTGSFTYGYTF.

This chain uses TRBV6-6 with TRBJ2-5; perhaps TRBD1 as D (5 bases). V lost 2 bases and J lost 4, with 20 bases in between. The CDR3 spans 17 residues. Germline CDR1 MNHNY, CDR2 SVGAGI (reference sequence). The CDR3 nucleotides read TGTGCCAGCAGTTACCCAACAGGTACCGCGGATCGAGAGACCCAGTACTTC. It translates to CASSYPTGTADRETQYF.

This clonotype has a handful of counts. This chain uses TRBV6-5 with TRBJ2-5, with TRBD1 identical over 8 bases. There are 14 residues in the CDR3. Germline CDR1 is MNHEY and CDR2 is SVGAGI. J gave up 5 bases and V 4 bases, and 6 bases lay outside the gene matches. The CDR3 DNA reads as TGTGCCAGCAGTTCGACAGGGGTTCCGGAGACCCAGTACTTC. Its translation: CASSSTGVPETQYF.

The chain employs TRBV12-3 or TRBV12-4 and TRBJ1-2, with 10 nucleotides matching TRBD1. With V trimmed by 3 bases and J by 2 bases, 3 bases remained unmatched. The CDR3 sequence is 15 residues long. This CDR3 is CASSLSGQGNYGYTF. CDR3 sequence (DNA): TGTGCCAGCAGTTTGTCGGGACAGGGGAACTATGGCTACACCTTC.

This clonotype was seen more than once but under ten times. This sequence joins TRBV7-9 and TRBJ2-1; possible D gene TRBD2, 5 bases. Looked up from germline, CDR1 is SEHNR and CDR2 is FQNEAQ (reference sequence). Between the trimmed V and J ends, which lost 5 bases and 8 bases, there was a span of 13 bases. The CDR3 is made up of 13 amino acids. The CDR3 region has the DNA TGTGCCAGCAGCCACCTCCTAGCTCATGAGCAGTTCTTC. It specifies CASSHLLAHEQFF.

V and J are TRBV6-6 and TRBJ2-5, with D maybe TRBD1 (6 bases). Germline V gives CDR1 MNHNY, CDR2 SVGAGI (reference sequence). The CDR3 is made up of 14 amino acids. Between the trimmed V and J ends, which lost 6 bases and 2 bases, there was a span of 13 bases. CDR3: CASRPWTEQETQYF. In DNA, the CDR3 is TGTGCCAGCAGGCCTTGGACAGAACAAGAGACCCAGTACTTC.

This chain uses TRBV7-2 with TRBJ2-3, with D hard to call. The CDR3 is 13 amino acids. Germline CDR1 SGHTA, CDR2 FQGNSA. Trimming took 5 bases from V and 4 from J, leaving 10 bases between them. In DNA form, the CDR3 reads TGTGCCAGCAGCACAAAGTATTCAGATACGCAGTATTTT. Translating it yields CASSTKYSDTQYF.

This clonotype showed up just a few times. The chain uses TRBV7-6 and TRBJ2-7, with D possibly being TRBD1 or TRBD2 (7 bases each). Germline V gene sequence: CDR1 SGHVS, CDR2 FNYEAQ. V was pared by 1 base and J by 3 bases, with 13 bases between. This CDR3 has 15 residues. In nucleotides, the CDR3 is TGTGCCAGCAGCTTAGAGGGGGGGACAGACTACGAGCAGTACTTC. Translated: CASSLEGGTDYEQYF.

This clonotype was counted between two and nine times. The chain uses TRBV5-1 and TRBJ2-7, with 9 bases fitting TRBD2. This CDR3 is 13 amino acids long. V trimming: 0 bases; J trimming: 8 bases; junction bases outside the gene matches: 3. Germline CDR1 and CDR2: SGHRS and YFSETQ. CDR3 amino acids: CASSLGLAEKQYF. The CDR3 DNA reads TGCGCCAGCAGCTTGGGACTAGCGGAGAAGCAGTACTTC.

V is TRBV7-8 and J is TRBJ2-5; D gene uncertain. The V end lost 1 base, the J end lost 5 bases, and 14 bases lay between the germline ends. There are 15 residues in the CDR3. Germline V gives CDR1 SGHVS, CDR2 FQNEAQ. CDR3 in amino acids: CASSLVPGKGETQYF. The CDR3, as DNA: TGTGCCAGCAGCTTAGTGCCCGGCAAGGGCGAGACCCAGTACTTC.

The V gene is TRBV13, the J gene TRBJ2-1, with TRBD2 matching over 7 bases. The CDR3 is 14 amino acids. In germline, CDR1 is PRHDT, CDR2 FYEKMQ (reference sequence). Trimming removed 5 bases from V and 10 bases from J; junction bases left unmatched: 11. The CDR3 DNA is TGTGCCAGCAGCCTTCGGGGAGGGGACTACGAGCAGTTCTTC. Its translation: CASSLRGGDYEQFF.